This T cell receptor beta chain was documented in a study of OX40 agonist ivuxolimab in advanced cancers. Study-level background: Partial responses were seen in three patients, one with hepatocellular carcinoma and two with cutaneous melanoma. Whole-study results and caveats: Those patients achieving a partial response at 0.1-3.0 mg/kg showed among the lowest clonal expansion.

Method: immunoSEQ multiplex PCR; TCRdb's copy keeps in-frame clones and lacks some. The repertoire holds under 65,000 clones, with more than 85% as singletons. As to this clone: Its antigen is as yet unknown.

The CDR3 runs 13 residues. Looked up from germline, CDR1 is ENHRY and CDR2 is SYGVKD. Trimming stripped 2 bases from V and 7 bases from J, with 12 bases between. The TCR sequence derives from an adult with an advanced solid tumor such as melanoma, head and neck, liver or kidney cancer. The chain combines TRBV10-3 with TRBJ2-7; D possibly corresponds to TRBD1 (6 bases). The sample here was CD4+ or CD8+ T cells sorted from blood, taken in a trial of the OX40 agonist ivuxolimab. CDR3 in DNA: TGTGCCATCAGTGAGAAAGGGGGATTGGAGCAGTACTTC. This sequence encodes CAISEKGGLEQYF.